The clone carrying this TCR beta chain was seen a handful of times. No antigen is known for it. The sample originates from a study of T-cell memory formation after mild COVID-19. Study in general: Largely donor-specific TCR clusters were found.

Constant-segment primers and 5'RACE yielded cDNA libraries for TCR alpha and TCR beta, each carrying sample barcodes and UMIs. TCRdb reanalysed the 5' RACE reads using MiXCR and keeps one entry per CDR3 protein. This table holds some 130,000 distinct CDR3 sequences, roughly 15% found once. J lost 4 bases, V lost 10 bases, and 9 bases had no gene match. The CDR3 runs to 14 residues. In germline, CDR1 is MNHNS, CDR2 SASEGT. Findings of the study overall: CD4+ contracting clones were mainly CM and EM; CD8+ ones, EMRA. Whether day 37 second-wave clones are SARS-CoV-2-specific was not confirmed.

This receptor was identified in an adult woman who had mild COVID-19 (a few samples of this study predate the infection). Cell type and time point are not known. Sequencing was done on a sample of PBMCs or a T cell subset sorted from them (not recorded which). V is TRBV6-1 and J is TRBJ2-5; 10 nucleotides align to TRBD1. The CDR3 spells CATVRDRGRETQYF. The CDR3 DNA reads as TGTGCCACGGTCCGGGACAGGGGTCGAGAGACCCAGTACTTC.